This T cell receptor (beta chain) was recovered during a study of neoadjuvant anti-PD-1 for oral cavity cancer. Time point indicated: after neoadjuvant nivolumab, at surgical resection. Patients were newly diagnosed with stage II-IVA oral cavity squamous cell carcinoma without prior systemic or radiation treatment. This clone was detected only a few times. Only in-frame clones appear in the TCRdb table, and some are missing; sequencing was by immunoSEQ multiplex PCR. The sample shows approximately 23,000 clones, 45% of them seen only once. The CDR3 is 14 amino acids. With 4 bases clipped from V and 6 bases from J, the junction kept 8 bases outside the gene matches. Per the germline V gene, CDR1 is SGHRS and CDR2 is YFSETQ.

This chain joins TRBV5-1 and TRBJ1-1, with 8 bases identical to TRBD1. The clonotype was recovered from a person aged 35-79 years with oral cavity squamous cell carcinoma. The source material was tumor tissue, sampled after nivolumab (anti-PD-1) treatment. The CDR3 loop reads CASSGSQGVPEAFF. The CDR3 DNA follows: TGCGCCAGCAGCGGGTCACAGGGGGTTCCTGAAGCTTTCTTT. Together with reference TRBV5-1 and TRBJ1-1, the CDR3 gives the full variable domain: KAGVTQTPRYLIKTRGQQVTLSCSPISGHRSVSWYQQTPGQGLQFLFEYFSETQRNKGNFPGRFSGRQFSNSRSEMNVSTLELGDSALYLCASSGSQGVPEAFFGQGTRLTVV.